This TCR beta chain was profiled in a study of blood T cell repertoires in COVID-19. CDR3 length: 16 amino acids. Germline V gene data show CDR1 as MNHEY and CDR2 as SMNVEV (reference sequence). Unmatched junction bases numbered 14, after V lost 6 bases and J lost 5 bases. The sample holds a few counts of this clone. The assay was immunoSEQ multiplex PCR, and TCRdb's table has in-frame clones only and misses some. The sample consists of 350,000 to 450,000 clones, roughly 86% of them appearing once. What was sequenced was peripheral blood. The TCR originated in a human donor in a cohort sampled during active COVID-19. V usage is TRBV27 and J usage is TRBJ2-3; TRBD1 aligns across 7 bases. The chain's CDR3 is CASSDRAPTSRDTQYF. CDR3 in DNA: TGTGCCAGCAGCGACAGGGCACCAACCAGTCGAGATACGCAGTATTTT.